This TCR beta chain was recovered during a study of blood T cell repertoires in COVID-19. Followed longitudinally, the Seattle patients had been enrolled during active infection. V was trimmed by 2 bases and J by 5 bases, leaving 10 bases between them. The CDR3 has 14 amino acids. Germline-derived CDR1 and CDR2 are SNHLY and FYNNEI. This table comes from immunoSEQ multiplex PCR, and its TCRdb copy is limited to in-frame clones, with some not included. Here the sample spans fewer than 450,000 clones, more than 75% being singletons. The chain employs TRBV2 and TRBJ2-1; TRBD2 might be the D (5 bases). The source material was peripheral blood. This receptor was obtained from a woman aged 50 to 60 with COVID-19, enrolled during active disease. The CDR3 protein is CASSERTGDNEQFF. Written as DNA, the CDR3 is TGTGCCAGCAGTGAAAGGACTGGGGACAATGAGCAGTTCTTC. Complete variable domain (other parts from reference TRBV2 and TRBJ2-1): EPEVTQTPSHQVTQMGQEVILRCVPISNHLYFYWYRQILGQKVEFLVSFYNNEISEKSEIFDDQFSVERPDGSNFTLKIRSTKLEDSAMYFCASSERTGDNEQFFGPGTRLTVL.